This TCR beta chain was identified during a study of blood T cell repertoires in COVID-19. Profiled with immunoSEQ multiplex PCR; TCRdb holds only in-frame clones, not every one. The table records under 45,000 clones, around 85% of them present only once. The sequenced sample was peripheral blood. This clonotype was obtained from a man aged 40-55 years with active COVID-19.

CDR3 amino acids: CAWTGGGLSNQPQHF. The CDR3, as DNA: TGTGCCTGGACGGGGGGGGGATTGAGCAATCAGCCCCAGCATTTT. The V call is TRBV30, the J call TRBJ1-5, with D perhaps matching TRBD1 (5 bases). This CDR3 comprises 15 residues. Looked up from germline, CDR1 is GTSNPN and CDR2 is SVGIG (reference sequence). Deletions cut 4 bases from V and 1 base from J, with 14 bases between.